This paragraph covers one T cell receptor (beta chain) sequence. The data belong to a study of blood T cell repertoires in COVID-19. Study-wide background: Sample material is recorded as cDNA or gDNA derived from T cells, B-cell-depleted T cells, or PBMCs.

CDR3 length: 12 residues. The V end was cut by 5 bases, the J end by 2 bases, with 7 bases between. Germline V gives CDR1 MNHNY, CDR2 SVGAGI (reference sequence). Generated by immunoSEQ multiplex PCR, the TCRdb table keeps only in-frame clones and is missing some. The sample carries 30,000 to 40,000 clones, more than 70% recorded once. This receptor was taken from a human donor in a cohort sampled during active COVID-19. The sample was peripheral blood. This rearrangement joins TRBV6-6 to TRBJ2-7; TRBD1 is a possible D gene (5 bases). The CDR3 is CASSDSTYEQYF. The DNA of the CDR3 is TGTGCCAGCAGTGACAGCACCTACGAGCAGTACTTC.